The following is a T cell receptor beta chain sequence with its context. Its antigen remains unidentified. This sample was included in a study of vaccination and CD4 T cells after COVID-19. Study as a whole: Participants got two doses of BNT162b2 or mRNA-1273 vaccine.

The CDR3 sequence is 15 residues long. Germline V gives CDR1 SGHTA, CDR2 FQGNSA. Trimming removed 1 base from V and 4 bases from J, with 11 bases in between. Described treatment: approximately 11-day PBMC culture with coronavirus spike peptide pools or control peptides (ViraFEST assay). Researchers used the Oncomine TCR Beta short-read assay to sequence DNA from cultured CD4+ T cells. In this case, cultured CD4+ T cells provided the extracted genomic DNA. TCRdb re-called the PCR reads through MiXCR, storing one row per CDR3 protein. Here the sample spans over 14,000 distinct CDR3 sequences, 52% being singletons.

The sequenced material came from CD4+ T cells from blood, cultured in vitro. The genes are TRBV7-2 and TRBJ1-5, with D possibly matching TRBD1 (6 bases). This receptor was identified in a human donor who had recovered from COVID-19. Here the CDR3 reads CASSLVRGRNQPQHF. In DNA, the CDR3 is TGTGCCAGCAGCTTAGTCAGGGGAAGGAATCAGCCCCAGCATTTT.